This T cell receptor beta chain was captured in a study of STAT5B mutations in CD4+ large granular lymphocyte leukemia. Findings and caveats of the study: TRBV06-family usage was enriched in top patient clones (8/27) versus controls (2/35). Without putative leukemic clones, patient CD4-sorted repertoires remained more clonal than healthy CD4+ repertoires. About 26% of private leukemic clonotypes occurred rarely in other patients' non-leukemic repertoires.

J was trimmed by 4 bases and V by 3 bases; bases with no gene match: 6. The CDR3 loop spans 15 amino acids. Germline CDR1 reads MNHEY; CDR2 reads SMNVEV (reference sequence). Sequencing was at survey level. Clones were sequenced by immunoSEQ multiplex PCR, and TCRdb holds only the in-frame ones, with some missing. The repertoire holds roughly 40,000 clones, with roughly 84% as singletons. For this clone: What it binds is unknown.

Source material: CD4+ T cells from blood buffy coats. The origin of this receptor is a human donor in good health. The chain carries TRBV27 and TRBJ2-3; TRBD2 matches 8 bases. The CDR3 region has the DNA TGTGCCAGCAGTTTTGGAACTAGCGGAGCAGATACGCAGTATTTT. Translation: CASSFGTSGADTQYF.